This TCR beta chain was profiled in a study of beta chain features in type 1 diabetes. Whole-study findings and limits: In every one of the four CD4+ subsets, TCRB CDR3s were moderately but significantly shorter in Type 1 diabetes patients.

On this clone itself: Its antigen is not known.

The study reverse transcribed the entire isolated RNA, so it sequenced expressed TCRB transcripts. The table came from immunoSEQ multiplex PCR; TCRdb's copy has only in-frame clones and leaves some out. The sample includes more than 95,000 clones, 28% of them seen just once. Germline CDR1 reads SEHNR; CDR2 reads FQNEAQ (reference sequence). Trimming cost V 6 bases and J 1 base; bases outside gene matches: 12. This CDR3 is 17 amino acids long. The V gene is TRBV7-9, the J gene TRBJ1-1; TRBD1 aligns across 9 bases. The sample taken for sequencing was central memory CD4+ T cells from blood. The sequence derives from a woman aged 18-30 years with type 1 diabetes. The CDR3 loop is CASSLNHRGRQNTEAFF. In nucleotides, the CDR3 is TGTGCCAGCAGTCTAAACCACAGGGGGCGACAGAACACTGAAGCTTTCTTT. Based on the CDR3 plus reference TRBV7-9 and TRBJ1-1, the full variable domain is DTGVSQNPRHKITKRGQNVTFRCDPISEHNRLYWYRQTLGQGPEFLTYFQNEAQLEKSRLLSDRFSAERPKGSFSTLEIQRTEQGDSAMYLCASSLNHRGRQNTEAFFGQGTRLTVV.